This TCR beta chain was captured by sequencing in a study of CD8+CD57+ T cells in acquired aplastic anemia. At the level of the study: Sorting CD4+ and CD8+ cells gave DNA averaging about 2.9 ug. On average, healthy donors gave about 10.8 million reads for CD4+ cells.

CDR3 and TCR beta VDJ profiling relied on genomic DNA as the template. TCRdb ran MiXCR on the reads and lists one entry per CDR3 protein. This table has 150,000 to 200,000 distinct CDR3 sequences, roughly 48% appearing once. Ten or more counts support this clonotype. The antigen is undetermined. Study outcomes and limitations: Sharing between patients and controls was observed for twenty-nine CD8+ CDR3 sequences. Patients did not significantly differ from controls in CD8+ Simpson's diversity.

Germline V gives CDR1 SGHTA, CDR2 FQGNSA. J lost 10 bases, V lost 6 bases, and 13 bases had no gene match. This CDR3 has 16 amino acids. The chain recombines TRBV7-2 with TRBJ1-6, with 9 bases matching TRBD1. The TCR sequence derives from a human donor in good health. Input material: sorted CD4+, CD8+, or CD8+CD57+ T cells (not recorded which) from PBMCs. CDR3 protein: CASRAQGQGSTSPLHF. DNA for the CDR3: TGTGCCAGCAGGGCCCAGGGACAGGGAAGTACCTCACCCCTCCACTTT.